These 11 T cell receptor beta chains were sequenced from one sample in a study of T cell responses to AZD1222 COVID-19 vaccine (dated by TCRdb to about 2021). Preparation of the library involved the immunoSEQ multiplex PCR assay. What TCRdb holds here is the immuneACCESS table cut down to in-frame rearrangements. Part of the clones is not present; checked against another copy, under half of the missing clones reflect an unresolved V gene, and the others are unexplained. In all, the sample holds fewer than 200,000 clones, and 88% of those were seen once. In total, the top ten clones hold roughly 11% of the sample. The time point label here, explained by the study, means: about 28 days (+/-7) after the second vaccine dose. Sequenced here: peripheral blood, sampled 28 days after the second AZD1222 dose. The receptors originated from an adult who received the AZD1222 COVID-19 vaccine.

The chain carries TRBV11-1 and TRBJ2-2, with D maybe TRBD1 (6 bases). From germline, CDR1 is SGHAT and CDR2 FQDESV (reference sequence). The germline V and J ends were trimmed by 5 bases and 2 bases, with 12 bases remaining between them. The CDR3 has 15 amino acids. The CDR3 is CASSRRTDNTGELFF. In DNA, the CDR3 is TGTGCCAGCAGCCGCCGGACAGATAACACCGGGGAGCTGTTTTTT.

V and J are TRBV6-1 and TRBJ1-6, with D possibly being TRBD1 (5 bases). The CDR3 runs to 18 residues. Germline lookup yields CDR1 MNHNS and CDR2 SASEGT. V shed 1 base and J shed 0 bases, with 13 bases lying between them. DNA for the CDR3: TGTGCCAGCAGTGAAGGGGGAGACAGAGGCTCCTATAATTCACCCCTCCACTTT. This codes for CASSEGGDRGSYNSPLHF.

This clone occurred once. V gene TRBV27 combines with J gene TRBJ2-5; 11 bases are a match to TRBD1. This CDR3 comprises 15 residues. V lost 3 bases, J lost 4 bases, and 4 bases stayed unmatched. Germline assignment: CDR1 MNHEY and CDR2 SMNVEV (reference sequence). The CDR3 nucleotides read TGTGCCAGCAGTTTGGGACAGGGGGGCGCAGAGACCCAGTACTTC. Its protein is CASSLGQGGAETQYF.

The chain combines TRBV2 with TRBJ1-4; D is ambiguous. Trimming left V 5 bases short and J 7 bases short, with 11 bases between. The CDR3 sequence is 13 residues long. Germline-derived CDR1 and CDR2 are SNHLY and FYNNEI. As DNA, the CDR3 is TGTGCCAGCAGTCGTAACCGAGCTGAAAAACTGTTTTTT. Protein sequence: CASSRNRAEKLFF.

The chain joins TRBV24-1 to TRBJ2-7; 7 bases line up with TRBD1. The V and J ends lost 6 bases and 4 bases, in that order; junction bases with no gene match: 17. CDR1 is KGHDR and CDR2 is SFDVKD in the germline V gene. The CDR3 extends over 17 amino acids. The CDR3 region has the DNA TGTGCCACCAGTTTGAGACAGGGCCCTATAATCCGATACGAGCAGTACTTC. This gives the protein CATSLRQGPIIRYEQYF.

This chain joins TRBV7-3 and TRBJ2-3, with TRBD1 matching over 7 bases. Germline assignment: CDR1 SGHTA and CDR2 FQGTGA. V lost 5 bases, J lost 3 bases, and 8 bases stayed unmatched. This CDR3 has 15 amino acids. The CDR3, as DNA: TGTGCCAGCAGCGCCACCCTGGGACAGACAGATACGCAGTATTTT. This codes for CASSATLGQTDTQYF.

A single count supports this clone. The chain is built from TRBV5-4 and TRBJ2-3, with D possibly matching TRBD2 (5 bases). V was cut by 3 bases and J by 2 bases, with 16 bases left in between. CDR1 is SGHNT, CDR2 YYREEE, per germline (reference sequence). CDR3 length: 16 residues. The CDR3 is CASSSLGLANTDTQYF. The CDR3 DNA reads TGTGCCAGCAGCTCCCTCGGACTCGCAAACACAGATACGCAGTATTTT.

The CDR3 DNA reads as TGTGCCAGCAGCTTAGTACTAGAAAACGAGCAGTACTTC. Residues: CASSLVLENEQYF. The chain joins TRBV7-2 to TRBJ2-7; D is perhaps TRBD2 (5 bases). The germline V and J ends were trimmed by 1 base and 5 bases, with 9 bases remaining between them. The CDR3 extends over 13 amino acids. Germline CDR1 is SGHTA and CDR2 is FQGNSA.

The V call is TRBV19, the J call TRBJ2-5; 8 bases map to TRBD1. Germline CDR1 LNHDA, CDR2 SQIVND (reference sequence). This CDR3 is 13 amino acids long. The trim removed 7 bases at V and 4 bases at J, leaving 5 bases unmatched. Here the CDR3 DNA reads TGTGCCAGTAACCGGGACAGGATAGAGACCCAGTACTTC. Encoded protein: CASNRDRIETQYF.

This rearrangement joins TRBV4-1 to TRBJ2-2, with no clear D. The germline CDR1 and CDR2 sequences are MGHRA and YSYEKL. The CDR3 length is 16 residues. Deletions cut 0 bases from V and 5 bases from J, with 13 bases between. CDR3 in amino acids: CASSQDHAEVTGELFF. As DNA, the CDR3 is TGCGCCAGCAGCCAAGATCATGCAGAGGTAACCGGGGAGCTGTTTTTT.

The chain has TRBV19 and TRBJ1-5, with 7 nucleotides matching TRBD1. Germline values: CDR1 LNHDA, CDR2 SQIVND (reference sequence). V lost 3 bases and J lost 0; bases outside the gene matches: 2. There are 15 residues in the CDR3. CDR3 loop: CASSINRGSNQPQHF. The DNA of the CDR3 is TGTGCCAGTAGTATTAACAGGGGTAGCAATCAGCCCCAGCATTTT.